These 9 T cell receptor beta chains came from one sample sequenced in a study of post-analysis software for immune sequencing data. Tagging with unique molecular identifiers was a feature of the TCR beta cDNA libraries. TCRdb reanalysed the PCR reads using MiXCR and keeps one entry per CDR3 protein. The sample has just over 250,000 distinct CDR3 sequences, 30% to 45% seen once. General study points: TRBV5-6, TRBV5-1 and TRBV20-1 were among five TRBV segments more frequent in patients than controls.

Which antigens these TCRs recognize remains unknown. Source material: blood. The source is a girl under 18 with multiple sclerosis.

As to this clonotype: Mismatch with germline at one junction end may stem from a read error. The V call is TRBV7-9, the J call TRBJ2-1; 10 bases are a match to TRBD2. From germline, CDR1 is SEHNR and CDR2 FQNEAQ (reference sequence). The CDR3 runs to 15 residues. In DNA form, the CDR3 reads TGTGCCAACAGCTTAGGAGCGGGAGGGCCCGATGAGCAGTTCTTC. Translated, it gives CANSLGAGGPDEQFF.

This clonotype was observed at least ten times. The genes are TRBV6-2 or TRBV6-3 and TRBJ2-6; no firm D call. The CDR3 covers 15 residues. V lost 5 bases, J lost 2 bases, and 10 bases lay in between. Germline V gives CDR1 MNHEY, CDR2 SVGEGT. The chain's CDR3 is CASSNAGAGANVLTF. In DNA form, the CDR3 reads TGTGCCAGCAGTAACGCAGGCGCTGGGGCCAACGTCCTGACTTTC.

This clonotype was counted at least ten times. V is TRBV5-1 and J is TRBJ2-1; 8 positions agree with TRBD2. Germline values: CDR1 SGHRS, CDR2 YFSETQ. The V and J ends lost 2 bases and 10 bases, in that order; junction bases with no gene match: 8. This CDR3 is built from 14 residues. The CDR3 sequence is CASSFSRASGEQFF. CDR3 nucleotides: TGCGCCAGCAGCTTCTCTCGTGCTAGCGGGGAGCAGTTCTTC.

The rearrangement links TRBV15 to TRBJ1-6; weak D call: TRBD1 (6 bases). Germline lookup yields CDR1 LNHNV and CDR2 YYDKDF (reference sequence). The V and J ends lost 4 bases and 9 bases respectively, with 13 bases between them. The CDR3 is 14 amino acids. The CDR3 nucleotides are TGTGCCACCAGCATTGATAGGGGGACTTCACCCCTCCACTTT. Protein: CATSIDRGTSPLHF.

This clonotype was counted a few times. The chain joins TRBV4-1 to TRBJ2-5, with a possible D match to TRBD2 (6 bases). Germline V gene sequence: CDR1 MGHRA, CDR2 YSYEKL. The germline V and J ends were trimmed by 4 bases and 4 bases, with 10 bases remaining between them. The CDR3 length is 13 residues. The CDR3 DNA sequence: TGCGCCAGCAGCCCCGACGGGGGAGAGACCCAGTACTTC. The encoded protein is CASSPDGGETQYF.

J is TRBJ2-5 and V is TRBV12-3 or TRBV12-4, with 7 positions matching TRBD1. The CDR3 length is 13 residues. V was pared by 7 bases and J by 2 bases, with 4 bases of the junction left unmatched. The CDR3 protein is CASNRGAQETQYF. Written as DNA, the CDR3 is TGTGCCAGCAACAGGGGAGCTCAAGAGACCCAGTACTTC.

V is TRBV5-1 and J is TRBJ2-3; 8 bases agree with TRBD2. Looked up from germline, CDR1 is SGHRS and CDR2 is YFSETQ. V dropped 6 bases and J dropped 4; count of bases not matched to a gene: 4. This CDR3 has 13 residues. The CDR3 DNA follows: TGCGCCAGCAAGCGGGAGATCGCAGATACGCAGTATTTT. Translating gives CASKREIADTQYF. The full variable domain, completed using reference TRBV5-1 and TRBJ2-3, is KAGVTQTPRYLIKTRGQQVTLSCSPISGHRSVSWYQQTPGQGLQFLFEYFSETQRNKGNFPGRFSGRQFSNSRSEMNVSTLELGDSALYLCASKREIADTQYFGPGTRLTVL.

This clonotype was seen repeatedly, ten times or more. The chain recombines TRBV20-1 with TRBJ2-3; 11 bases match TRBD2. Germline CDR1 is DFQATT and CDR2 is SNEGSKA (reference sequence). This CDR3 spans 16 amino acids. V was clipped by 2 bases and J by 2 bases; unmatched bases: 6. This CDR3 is CSARTPTSGDTDTQYF. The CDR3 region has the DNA TGCAGTGCTAGAACCCCGACTAGCGGGGACACAGATACGCAGTATTTT.

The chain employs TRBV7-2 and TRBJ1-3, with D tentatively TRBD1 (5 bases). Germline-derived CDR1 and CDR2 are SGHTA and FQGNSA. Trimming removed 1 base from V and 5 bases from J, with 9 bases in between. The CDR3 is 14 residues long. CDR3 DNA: TGTGCCAGCAGCTTAGGCAGGGTACGAAACACCATATATTTT. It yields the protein CASSLGRVRNTIYF.